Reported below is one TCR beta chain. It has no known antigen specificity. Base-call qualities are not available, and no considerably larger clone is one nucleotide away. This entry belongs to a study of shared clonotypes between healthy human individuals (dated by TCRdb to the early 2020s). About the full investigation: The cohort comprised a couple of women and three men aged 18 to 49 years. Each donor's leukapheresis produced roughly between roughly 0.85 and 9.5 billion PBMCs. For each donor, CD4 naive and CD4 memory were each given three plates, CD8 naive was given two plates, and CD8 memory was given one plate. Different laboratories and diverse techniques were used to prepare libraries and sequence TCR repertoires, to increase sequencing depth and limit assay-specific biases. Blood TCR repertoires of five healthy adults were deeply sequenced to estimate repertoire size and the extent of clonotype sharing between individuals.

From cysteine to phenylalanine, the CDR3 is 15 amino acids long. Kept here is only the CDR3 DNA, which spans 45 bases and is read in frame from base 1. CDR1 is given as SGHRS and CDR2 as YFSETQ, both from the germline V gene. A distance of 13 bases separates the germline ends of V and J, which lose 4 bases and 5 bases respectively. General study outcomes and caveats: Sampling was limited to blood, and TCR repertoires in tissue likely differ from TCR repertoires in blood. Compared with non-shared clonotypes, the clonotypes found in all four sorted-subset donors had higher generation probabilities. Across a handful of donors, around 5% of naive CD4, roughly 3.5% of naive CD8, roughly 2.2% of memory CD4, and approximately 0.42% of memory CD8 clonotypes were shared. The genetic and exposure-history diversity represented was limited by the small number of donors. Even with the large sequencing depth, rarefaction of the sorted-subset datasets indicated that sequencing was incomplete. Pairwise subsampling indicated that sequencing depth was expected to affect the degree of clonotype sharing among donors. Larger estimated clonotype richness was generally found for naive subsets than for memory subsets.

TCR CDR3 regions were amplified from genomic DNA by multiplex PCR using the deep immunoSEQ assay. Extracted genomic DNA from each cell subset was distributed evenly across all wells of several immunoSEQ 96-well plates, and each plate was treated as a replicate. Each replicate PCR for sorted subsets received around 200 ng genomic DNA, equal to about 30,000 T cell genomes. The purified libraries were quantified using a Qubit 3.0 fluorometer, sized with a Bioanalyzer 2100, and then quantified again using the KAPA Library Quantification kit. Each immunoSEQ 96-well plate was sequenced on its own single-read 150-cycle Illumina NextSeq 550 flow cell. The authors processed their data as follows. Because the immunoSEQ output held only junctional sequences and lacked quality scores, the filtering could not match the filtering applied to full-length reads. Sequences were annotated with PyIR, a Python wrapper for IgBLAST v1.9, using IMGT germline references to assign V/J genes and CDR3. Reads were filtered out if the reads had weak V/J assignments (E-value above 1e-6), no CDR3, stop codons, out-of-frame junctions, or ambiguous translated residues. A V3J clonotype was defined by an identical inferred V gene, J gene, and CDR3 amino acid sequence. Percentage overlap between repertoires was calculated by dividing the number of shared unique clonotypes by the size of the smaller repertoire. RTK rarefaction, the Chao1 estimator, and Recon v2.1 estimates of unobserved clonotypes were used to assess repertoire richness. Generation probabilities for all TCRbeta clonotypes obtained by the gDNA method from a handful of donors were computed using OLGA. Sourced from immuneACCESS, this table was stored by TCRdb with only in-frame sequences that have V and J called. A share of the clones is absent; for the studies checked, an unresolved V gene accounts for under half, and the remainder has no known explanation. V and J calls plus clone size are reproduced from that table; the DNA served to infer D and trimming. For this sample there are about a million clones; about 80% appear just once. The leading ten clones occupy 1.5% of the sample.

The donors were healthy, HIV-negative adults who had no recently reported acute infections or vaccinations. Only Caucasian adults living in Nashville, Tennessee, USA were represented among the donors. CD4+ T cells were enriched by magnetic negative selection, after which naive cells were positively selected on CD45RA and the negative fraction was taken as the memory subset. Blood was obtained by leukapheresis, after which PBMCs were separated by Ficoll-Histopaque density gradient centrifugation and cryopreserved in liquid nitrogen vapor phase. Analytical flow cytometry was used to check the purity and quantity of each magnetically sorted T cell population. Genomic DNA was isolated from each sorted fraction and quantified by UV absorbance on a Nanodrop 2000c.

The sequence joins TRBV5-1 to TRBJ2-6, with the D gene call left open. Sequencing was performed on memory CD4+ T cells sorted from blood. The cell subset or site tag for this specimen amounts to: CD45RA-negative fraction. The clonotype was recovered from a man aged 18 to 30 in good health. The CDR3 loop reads CASSPQESRANVLTF. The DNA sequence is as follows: TGCGCCAGCAGCCCCCAGGAGTCGAGGGCCAACGTCCTGACTTTC.